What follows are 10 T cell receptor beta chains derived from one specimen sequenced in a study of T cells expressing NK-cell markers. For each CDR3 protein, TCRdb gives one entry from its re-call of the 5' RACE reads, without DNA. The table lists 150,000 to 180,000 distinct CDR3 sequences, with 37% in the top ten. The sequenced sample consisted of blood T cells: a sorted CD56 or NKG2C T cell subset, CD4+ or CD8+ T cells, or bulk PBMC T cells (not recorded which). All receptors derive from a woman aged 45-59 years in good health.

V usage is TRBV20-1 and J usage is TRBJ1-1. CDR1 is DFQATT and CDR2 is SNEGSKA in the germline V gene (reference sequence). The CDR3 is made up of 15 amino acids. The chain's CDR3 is CSARDGSIKNTEAFF.

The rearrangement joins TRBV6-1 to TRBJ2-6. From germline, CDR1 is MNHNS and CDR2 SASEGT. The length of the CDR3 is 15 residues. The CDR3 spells CASTDASSGANVLTF.

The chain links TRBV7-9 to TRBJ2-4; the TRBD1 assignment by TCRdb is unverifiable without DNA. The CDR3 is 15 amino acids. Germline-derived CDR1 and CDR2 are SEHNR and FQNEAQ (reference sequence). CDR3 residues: CASSLGGTSGDIQYF.

CDR3 loop: CASTGTLGELFF. This chain joins TRBV5-1 and TRBJ2-2; with no DNA, the TCRdb D assignment of TRBD1 cannot be verified. The CDR3 covers 12 residues. Germline assignment: CDR1 SGHRS and CDR2 YFSETQ.

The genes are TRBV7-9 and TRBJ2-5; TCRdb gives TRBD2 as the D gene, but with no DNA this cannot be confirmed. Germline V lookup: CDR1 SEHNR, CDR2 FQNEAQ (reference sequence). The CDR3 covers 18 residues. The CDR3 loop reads CASSLPGLAGAVGETQYF.

The CDR3 is CASSSIQGASHNEQFF. The rearrangement joins TRBV27 to TRBJ2-1. CDR1 MNHEY and CDR2 SMNVEV come from the germline V gene (reference sequence). The CDR3 is 16 residues long.

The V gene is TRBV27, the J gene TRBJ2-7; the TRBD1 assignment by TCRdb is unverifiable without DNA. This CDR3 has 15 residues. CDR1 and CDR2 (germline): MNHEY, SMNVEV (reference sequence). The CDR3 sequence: CASSLGGQGLYEQYF.

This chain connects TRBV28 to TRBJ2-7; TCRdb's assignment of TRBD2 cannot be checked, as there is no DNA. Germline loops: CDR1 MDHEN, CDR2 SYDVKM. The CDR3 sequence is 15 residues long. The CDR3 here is CASSYLPGRVYEQYF.

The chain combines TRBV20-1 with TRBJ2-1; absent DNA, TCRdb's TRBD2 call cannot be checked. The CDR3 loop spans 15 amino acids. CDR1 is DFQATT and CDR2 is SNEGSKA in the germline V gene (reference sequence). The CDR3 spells CSAIDSGSSYNEQFF.

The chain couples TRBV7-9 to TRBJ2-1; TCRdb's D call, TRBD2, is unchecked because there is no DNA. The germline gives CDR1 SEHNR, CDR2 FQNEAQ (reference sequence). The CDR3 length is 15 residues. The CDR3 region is CASSVAGGPFWEQFF.